Here is one TCR beta chain with its context. The data derive from a study of CD8 T cells in Susac syndrome. Roughly 0.45 to 1 ug RNA was reverse transcribed with random hexamers. TCRdb passed the immunoSEQ multiplex PCR reads through MiXCR, listing each CDR3 protein once. This sample has 110,000 to 150,000 distinct CDR3 sequences, with approximately 95% found just once. CDR1 and CDR2 from the germline V gene are SGHRS and YFSETQ. The CDR3 totals 15 residues. The junction had 6 bases not matched to a gene; V was cut back by 0 bases and J by 4 bases. The sequenced sample was CD8+ T cells from PBMCs. The chain is built from TRBV5-1 and TRBJ2-5; the match to TRBD2 covers 7 bases. This clonotype was obtained from a human donor in good health. CDR3 sequence (DNA): TGCGCCAGCAGCTTGGCCGGCGGGAGCTTAGAGACCCAGTACTTC. Protein sequence: CASSLAGGSLETQYF.